The clone carrying this TCR beta chain was counted between two and nine times. Sequencing templates came from extracted RNA that was reverse transcribed into cDNA. Clones were sequenced by immunoSEQ multiplex PCR, and TCRdb holds only the in-frame ones, with some missing. In the table there are 37,000 or so clones, around 50% of which are singletons. In a group of about five patients, CD4+ cells were sorted into CD25+CD127- cells. Germline V gives CDR1 SGHNT, CDR2 YYREEE (reference sequence). The junction had 6 bases not matched to a gene; V was cut back by 0 bases and J by 9 bases. The CDR3 is 14 residues long. This record belongs to a study of CD8+ T cells in alopecia areata.

Sequencing used CD4+ Tregs sorted from blood. V gene TRBV5-4 combines with J gene TRBJ2-1, with 7 bases fitting TRBD2. The receptor was derived from a human donor with alopecia areata. The CDR3 nucleotides are TGTGCCAGCAGCTTGGTGCGGGCTAGCGGTGAGCAGTTCTTC. Translation gives CASSLVRASGEQFF.